One and the same sample provided the 31 T cell receptor beta chains below, sequenced in a study of blood T cell repertoires in COVID-19. Data came from immunoSEQ multiplex PCR; TCRdb stores just in-frame clones and leaves some out. This repertoire shows more than 85,000 clones, 70% to 85% found once; its top ten account for roughly 7.7%. Sequencing was performed on peripheral blood. These receptors were collected from a woman of 80 years or more with active or convalescent COVID-19.

This sequence joins TRBV28 and TRBJ1-5; TRBD1 is a possible D gene (5 bases). Germline loops: CDR1 MDHEN, CDR2 SYDVKM. V was clipped by 2 bases and J by 5 bases, with 13 bases between them. The CDR3 loop spans 15 amino acids. For the CDR3, the DNA is TGTGCCAGCAGTTTAATCAGGGCTGGGGATCAGCCCCAGCATTTT. It yields the protein CASSLIRAGDQPQHF.

The gene calls are TRBV28 and TRBJ2-2, with 10 bases fitting TRBD2. This CDR3 is built from 15 residues. The germline V gene encodes CDR1 MDHEN and CDR2 SYDVKM. J was trimmed by 7 bases and V by 2 bases; bases with no gene match: 4. This CDR3 reads CASSLSGRAHGELFF. CDR3 nucleotides: TGTGCCAGCAGTTTAAGCGGGAGGGCCCACGGGGAGCTGTTTTTT.

The gene calls are TRBV6-4 and TRBJ2-1; possibly TRBD1 for D (6 bases). Germline CDR1 and CDR2: MRHNA and SNTAGT. Trimming removed 1 base at V and 1 base at J, with 8 bases between. CDR3 length: 15 residues. CDR3 DNA sequence: TGTGCCAGCAGTGACTGGACAGCGTCCTACAATGAGCAGTTCTTC. Residues: CASSDWTASYNEQFF.

The J gene is TRBJ1-3, the V gene TRBV5-5; 7 bases agree with TRBD1. Losses at the gene ends were 3 bases for V and 11 bases for J; bases not matched to a gene: 14. Germline loops: CDR1 SGHKS, CDR2 YYEKEE (reference sequence). The CDR3 has 15 amino acids. The DNA for the CDR3 is TGTGCCAGCAGCTCCCAATCTGTAACCAGGGGGGCCATATATTTT. Protein sequence: CASSSQSVTRGAIYF.

This chain links TRBV5-1 with TRBJ2-2; 8 nucleotides agree with TRBD1. This CDR3 contains 16 residues. Germline CDR1 reads SGHRS; CDR2 reads YFSETQ. V lost 4 bases, J lost 4 bases, and 9 bases stayed unmatched. This CDR3 reads CASSPWNRGSTGELFF. CDR3 nucleotides: TGCGCCAGCAGCCCGTGGAACAGGGGGTCCACCGGGGAGCTGTTTTTT.

On this clone: Other DNA sequences in the same sample also yield this CDR3. The chain carries TRBV5-1 and TRBJ2-7, with TRBD2 identical over 9 bases. Germline CDR1 SGHRS, CDR2 YFSETQ. The CDR3 has 15 residues. The V segment lost 2 bases and the J segment 3 bases; nucleotides outside the gene matches: 6. CDR3 bases: TGCGCCAGCAGCTTCCTTAGCGGGAGCAGCTACGAGCAGTACTTC. Its translation is CASSFLSGSSYEQYF. The full variable domain, rest sourced from reference TRBV5-1 and TRBJ2-7, is KAGVTQTPRYLIKTRGQQVTLSCSPISGHRSVSWYQQTPGQGLQFLFEYFSETQRNKGNFPGRFSGRQFSNSRSEMNVSTLELGDSALYLCASSFLSGSSYEQYFGPGTRLTVT.

The chain employs TRBV11-2 and TRBJ2-5; D remains ambiguous. V lost 3 bases to trimming and J lost 5 bases, with 10 bases between them. This CDR3 has 13 residues. Germline assignment: CDR1 SGHAT and CDR2 FQNNGV. The CDR3 coding sequence is TGTGCCAGCAGCTTGGGCAGAAGGGAGACCCAGTACTTC. It yields the protein CASSLGRRETQYF.

V is TRBV18 and J is TRBJ1-2, with 7 bases matching TRBD1. The CDR3 has 16 residues. Trimming removed 3 bases from V and 5 bases from J; junction bases left unmatched: 12. CDR1 and CDR2 (germline): KGHSH, LQKENI. The CDR3 region has the DNA TGTGCCAGCTCACCTTCCTCAGGGGGAGTTGATTATGGCTACACCTTC. Its protein is CASSPSSGGVDYGYTF.

The chain carries TRBV18 and TRBJ2-7, with 9 bases matching TRBD1. Germline CDR1 is KGHSH and CDR2 is LQKENI. With 1 base clipped from V and 2 bases from J, the junction kept 6 bases outside the gene matches. This CDR3 spans 16 amino acids. CDR3 sequence (DNA): TGTGCCAGCTCACCACGCCCGGGACAGGGTCCCTACGAGCAGTACTTC. Translated, it gives CASSPRPGQGPYEQYF.

The chain recombines TRBV28 with TRBJ2-3; TRBD2 might be the D (5 bases). Germline loops: CDR1 MDHEN, CDR2 SYDVKM. This CDR3 spans 12 amino acids. Trimming removed 10 bases at V and 7 bases at J, with 15 bases between. The CDR3 coding sequence is TGTGCCACCCGACTACTCCTACATACGCAGTATTTT. This translates into CATRLLLHTQYF. Supplemented by reference TRBV28 and TRBJ2-3, the full variable domain reads DVKVTQSSRYLVKRTGEKVFLECVQDMDHENMFWYRQDPGLGLRLIYFSYDVKMKEKGDIPEGYSVSREKKERFSLILESASTNQTSMYLCATRLLLHTQYFGPGTRLTVL.

The chain links TRBV7-3 to TRBJ2-1, with TRBD2 identical over 7 bases. Germline lookup yields CDR1 SGHTA and CDR2 FQGTGA. Trimming took 4 bases from V and 8 from J; bases not matched to a gene: 11. The CDR3 covers 15 residues. CDR3 nucleotide sequence: TGTGCCAGCAGCTCTGGGCTAGCGGATCGAGATGAGCAGTTCTTC. Translating it yields CASSSGLADRDEQFF.

The chain has TRBV4-1 and TRBJ2-3; TRBD2 aligns across 14 bases. The V gene's germline CDR1 is MGHRA and CDR2 YSYEKL. There are 17 residues in the CDR3. Trimming at V came to 1 base and at J to 4 bases, leaving 4 bases not matched to a gene. CDR3 DNA: TGCGCCAGCAGCCAAGCGGGACTAGCGGGAGAGTCAGATACGCAGTATTTT. Protein: CASSQAGLAGESDTQYF.

V is TRBV4-1 and J is TRBJ1-5, with 12 positions matching TRBD1. Germline V CDR1 and CDR2: MGHRA, YSYEKL. The CDR3 runs to 16 residues. The ends lost 4 bases at V and 7 bases at J; junction bases unmatched: 8. The CDR3 loop is CASSPSGQGAGQPQHF. In DNA, the CDR3 is TGCGCCAGCAGCCCCTCGGGACAGGGGGCCGGGCAGCCCCAGCATTTT.

The V gene is TRBV6-2 or TRBV6-3, the J gene TRBJ1-5, with D possibly TRBD1 on 6 matching bases. Germline lookup yields CDR1 MNHEY and CDR2 SVGEGT. The V end was cut by 6 bases, the J end by 0 bases, with 21 bases between. The CDR3 consists of 18 residues. This CDR3 reads CASSSGTSGVYSNQPQHF. CDR3 DNA: TGTGCCAGCAGCAGCGGGACAAGTGGGGTTTATAGCAATCAGCCCCAGCATTTT.

This rearrangement joins TRBV27 to TRBJ2-1, with 12 bases identical to TRBD2. V trimming: 2 bases; J trimming: 9 bases; junction bases outside the gene matches: 2. This CDR3 comprises 14 residues. The germline V gene has CDR1 MNHEY and CDR2 SMNVEV (reference sequence). The CDR3 DNA reads TGTGCCAGCAGTTTACTAGCGGGAGGGGGTGAGCAGTTCTTC. Translation: CASSLLAGGGEQFF.

The gene calls are TRBV19 and TRBJ2-5; 12 bases map to TRBD1. This CDR3 contains 15 residues. Germline CDR1 reads LNHDA; CDR2 reads SQIVND (reference sequence). The ends lost 6 bases at V and 2 bases at J; junction bases unmatched: 4. The CDR3 DNA reads TGTGCCAGTAGCCGGGACAGGGGGCTTCAAGAGACCCAGTACTTC. It codes for CASSRDRGLQETQYF.

The rearrangement uses TRBV3-1 (or the pseudogene TRBV3-2) and TRBJ2-5; 7 bases map to TRBD2. Germline CDR1 is LGHDT and CDR2 is YNNKEL (reference sequence). V was clipped by 1 base and J by 4 bases; unmatched bases: 12. The CDR3 is 17 residues long. The CDR3 spells CASSQVFTAGEGETQYF. The CDR3 coding sequence is TGTGCCAGCAGCCAAGTCTTTACGGCGGGAGAGGGAGAGACCCAGTACTTC.

This chain joins TRBV7-3 and TRBJ2-1; 9 bases line up with TRBD1. This CDR3 spans 14 amino acids. Trimming cost V 6 bases and J 4 bases; bases outside gene matches: 4. Germline V CDR1 and CDR2: SGHTA, FQGTGA. The DNA for the CDR3 is TGTGCCAGCAGTTCGACAGGGGGGTACAATGAGCAGTTCTTC. It codes for CASSSTGGYNEQFF.

This clone was counted once. The chain is built from TRBV6-1 and TRBJ1-6; D gene ambiguous. Germline loops: CDR1 MNHNS, CDR2 SASEGT. The CDR3 extends over 13 amino acids. With 0 bases removed from V and 10 bases from J, the gap between germline ends came to 7 bases. CDR3 sequence reads: CASSEASESPLHF. The CDR3 region has the DNA TGTGCCAGCAGTGAAGCGAGTGAATCACCCCTCCACTTT.

CDR3 loop: CATSDTGGTSGSTDTQYF. The DNA of the CDR3 is TGTGCCACCAGTGATACAGGGGGGACTAGCGGGAGCACAGATACGCAGTATTTT. V usage is TRBV24-1 and J usage is TRBJ2-3; 12 bases fit TRBD2. The germline CDR1 and CDR2 sequences are KGHDR and SFDVKD. The CDR3 has 18 residues. V lost 3 bases, J lost 0 bases, and 6 bases stayed unmatched.

This chain joins TRBV4-1 and TRBJ2-7; TRBD1 matches 11 bases. Germline CDR1 and CDR2: MGHRA and YSYEKL. Trimming at V came to 1 base and at J to 7 bases, leaving 9 bases not matched to a gene. This CDR3 spans 16 amino acids. The CDR3 loop is CASSQGLGQGVGEQYF. The CDR3 DNA follows: TGCGCCAGCAGCCAAGGACTGGGACAGGGGGTAGGAGAGCAGTACTTC.

The chain employs TRBV7-3 and TRBJ1-2; D unclear. Trimming removed 2 bases from V and 7 bases from J, with 8 bases in between. From germline, CDR1 is SGHTA and CDR2 FQGTGA. This CDR3 is 12 amino acids long. In DNA, the CDR3 is TGTGCCAGCAGCTTAGGCGGCACTGGCTACACCTTC. It is translated as CASSLGGTGYTF.

The V gene is TRBV5-5, the J gene TRBJ2-2; the match to TRBD1 covers 10 bases. V lost 2 bases and J lost 5; bases outside the gene matches: 6. The CDR3 runs 16 residues. Germline values: CDR1 SGHKS, CDR2 YYEKEE (reference sequence). As DNA, the CDR3 is TGTGCCAGCAGCTTAGGGACAGGGGCTGCGACCGGGGAGCTGTTTTTT. Translated, it gives CASSLGTGAATGELFF. Supplemented by reference TRBV5-5 and TRBJ2-2, the full variable domain reads DAGVTQSPTHLIKTRGQQVTLRCSPISGHKSVSWYQQVLGQGPQFIFQYYEKEERGRGNFPDRFSARQFPNYSSELNVNALLLGDSALYLCASSLGTGAATGELFFGEGSRLTVL.

The chain carries TRBV27 and TRBJ1-1, with a tentative D call TRBD1 (6 bases). Trimming took off 6 bases at V and 0 bases at J, with 17 bases between the two ends. The V gene's germline CDR1 is MNHEY and CDR2 SMNVEV (reference sequence). The CDR3 has 16 amino acids. CDR3 bases: TGTGCCAGCAGCTCTCTGGGGGGGACACTGAACACTGAAGCTTTCTTT. It translates to CASSSLGGTLNTEAFF.

The V gene is TRBV10-3, the J gene TRBJ2-1, with 11 positions matching TRBD2. The V and J ends lost 6 bases and 5 bases, in that order; junction bases with no gene match: 3. The length of the CDR3 is 14 residues. CDR1 is ENHRY, CDR2 SYGVKD, per germline. In DNA, the CDR3 is TGTGCCATCAGCGAGACTAGCGGGGACAATGAGCAGTTCTTC. Protein: CAISETSGDNEQFF.

This chain uses TRBV3-1 (or the pseudogene TRBV3-2) with TRBJ2-7; 8 bases fit TRBD1. Losses at the gene ends were 1 base for V and 2 bases for J; bases not matched to a gene: 1. Germline assignment: CDR1 LGHDT and CDR2 YNNKEL (reference sequence). The CDR3 runs 14 residues. The CDR3 DNA sequence: TGTGCCAGCAGCCAAGGGACAGGGACCTACGAGCAGTACTTC. As protein: CASSQGTGTYEQYF.

The CDR3 nucleotides are TGTGCCAGCAGCGCGGGACGTAACTACGAGCAGTACTTC. Translation: CASSAGRNYEQYF. This rearrangement joins TRBV5-4 to TRBJ2-7, with a tentative D call TRBD2 (6 bases). The V and J ends lost 4 bases and 3 bases respectively, with 11 bases between them. Looked up from germline, CDR1 is SGHNT and CDR2 is YYREEE (reference sequence). The CDR3 has 13 residues. The entire variable domain, with the rest obtained from reference TRBV5-4 and TRBJ2-7, is as follows: ETGVTQSPTHLIKTRGQQVTLRCSSQSGHNTVSWYQQALGQGPQFIFQYYREEENGRGNFPPRFSGLQFPNYSSELNVNALELDDSALYLCASSAGRNYEQYFGPGTRLTVT.

This chain uses TRBV19 with TRBJ2-1; the D gene is possibly TRBD2 (6 bases). The ends were cut back, 4 bases at V and 2 bases at J, with 15 bases in the middle. Germline values: CDR1 LNHDA, CDR2 SQIVND (reference sequence). This CDR3 region has 16 residues. The CDR3 region has the DNA TGTGCCAGTAGTAATCGCGGGGCGAGACCCTACAATGAGCAGTTCTTC. Translated: CASSNRGARPYNEQFF.

This clone has only one observation. This chain links TRBV19 with TRBJ1-1; D might be TRBD1 (5 bases). V was cut by 5 bases and J by 4 bases, with 14 bases left in between. Germline V gene sequence: CDR1 LNHDA, CDR2 SQIVND (reference sequence). The CDR3 covers 14 residues. DNA of the CDR3: TGTGCCAGTAGTTTAGGACATCAGGGCACTGAAGCTTTCTTT. This encodes CASSLGHQGTEAFF. Based on the CDR3 plus reference TRBV19 and TRBJ1-1, the full variable domain is DGGITQSPKYLFRKEGQNVTLSCEQNLNHDAMYWYRQDPGQGLRLIYYSQIVNDFQKGDIAEGYSVSREKKESFPLTVTSAQKNPTAFYLCASSLGHQGTEAFFGQGTRLTVV.

The J gene is TRBJ1-2, the V gene TRBV7-9; D might be TRBD1 (5 bases). Per germline, CDR1 SEHNR and CDR2 FQNEAQ (reference sequence). The length of the CDR3 is 14 residues. Trimming cost V 2 bases and J 2 bases, with 9 bases left between them. This CDR3 is CASSLRAGNYGYTF. CDR3 bases: TGTGCCAGCAGCTTACGTGCAGGGAACTATGGCTACACCTTC.

This sequence joins TRBV28 and TRBJ1-4; TRBD1 agrees at 8 bases. In germline, CDR1 is MDHEN, CDR2 SYDVKM. CDR3 size: 15 residues. The V gene end was trimmed by 5 bases and the J gene end by 4 bases; junction bases not matched to a gene: 6. CDR3 sequence reads: CASSLPGQGNEKLFF. CDR3 DNA: TGTGCCAGCAGTCTCCCCGGACAGGGTAATGAAAAACTGTTTTTT.